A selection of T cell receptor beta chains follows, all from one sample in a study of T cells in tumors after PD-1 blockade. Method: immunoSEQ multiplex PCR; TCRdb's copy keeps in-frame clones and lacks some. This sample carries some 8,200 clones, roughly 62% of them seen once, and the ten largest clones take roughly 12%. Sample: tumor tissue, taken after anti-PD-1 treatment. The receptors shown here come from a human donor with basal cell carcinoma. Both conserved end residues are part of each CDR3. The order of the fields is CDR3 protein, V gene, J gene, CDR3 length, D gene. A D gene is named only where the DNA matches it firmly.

cdr3_aa: CASSWYTGGGYTF
v_call: TRBV13
j_call: TRBJ1-2
cdr3_length: 13
d_call: TRBD1

cdr3_aa: CAWRVREYNSPLHF
v_call: TRBV30
j_call: TRBJ1-6
cdr3_length: 14
d_call: NA

cdr3_aa: CASSVGLAVTYEQYF
v_call: TRBV5-5
j_call: TRBJ2-7
cdr3_length: 15
d_call: TRBD2

cdr3_aa: CSASTAGGGETQYF
v_call: TRBV20-1
j_call: TRBJ2-5
cdr3_length: 14
d_call: TRBD2

cdr3_aa: CAWSLYREGEQYF
v_call: TRBV30
j_call: TRBJ2-7
cdr3_length: 13
d_call: NA

cdr3_aa: CATAGTGSTMNGYTF
v_call: TRBV15
j_call: TRBJ1-2
cdr3_length: 15
d_call: TRBD1

cdr3_aa: CASSSRKQGATDTQYF
v_call: TRBV5-4
j_call: TRBJ2-3
cdr3_length: 16
d_call: TRBD1

cdr3_aa: CAISQEGANEQFF
v_call: TRBV10-3
j_call: TRBJ2-1
cdr3_length: 13
d_call: NA

cdr3_aa: CASSQGWLLAGPSSYNEQFF
v_call: TRBV14
j_call: TRBJ2-1
cdr3_length: 20
d_call: TRBD2

cdr3_aa: CASSLTRQVLGPQHF
v_call: TRBV7-8
j_call: TRBJ1-5
cdr3_length: 15
d_call: NA

cdr3_aa: CASSLEPGTARNTIYF
v_call: TRBV5-1
j_call: TRBJ1-3
cdr3_length: 16
d_call: TRBD1

cdr3_aa: CASSLRDTFSGELFF
v_call: TRBV5-4
j_call: TRBJ2-2
cdr3_length: 15
d_call: NA

cdr3_aa: CASSLAQAGWVINSPLHF
v_call: TRBV7-8
j_call: TRBJ1-6
cdr3_length: 18
d_call: NA

cdr3_aa: CAGSVAGGHNEQFF
v_call: TRBV6-4
j_call: TRBJ2-1
cdr3_length: 14
d_call: TRBD2

cdr3_aa: CASSIRTDYGYTF
v_call: TRBV19
j_call: TRBJ1-2
cdr3_length: 13
d_call: NA